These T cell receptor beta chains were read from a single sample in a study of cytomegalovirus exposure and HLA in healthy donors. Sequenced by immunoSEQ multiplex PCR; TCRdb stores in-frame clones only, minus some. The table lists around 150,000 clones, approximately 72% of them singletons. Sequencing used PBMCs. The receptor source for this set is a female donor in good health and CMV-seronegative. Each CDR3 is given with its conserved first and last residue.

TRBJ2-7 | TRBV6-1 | CASSVSGGIVLSYEQYF
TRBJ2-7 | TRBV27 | CASTHLEGLAVRSSYEQYF
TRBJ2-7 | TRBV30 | CARGGTGTYEQYF
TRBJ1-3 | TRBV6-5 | CASSPTEGDGNTIYF
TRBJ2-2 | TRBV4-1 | CASSPTSGRSFTGELFF
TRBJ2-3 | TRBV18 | CASSLLQTSGGTDTQYF
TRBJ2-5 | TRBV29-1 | CSVPGGTETQYF
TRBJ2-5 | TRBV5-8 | CASSLGLRGETQYF
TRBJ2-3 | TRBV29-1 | CSVAPGGGGSSTDTQYF
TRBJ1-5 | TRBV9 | CASSVGPHTDQPQHF
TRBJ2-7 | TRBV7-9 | CASSPGQLSYEQYF
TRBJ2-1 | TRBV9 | CASSVDAAVYNEQFF
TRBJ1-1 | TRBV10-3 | CATTGTGGEAFF
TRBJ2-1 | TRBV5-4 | CASSLDSSGTYNEQFF
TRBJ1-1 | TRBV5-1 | CASSFQGYGTEAFF
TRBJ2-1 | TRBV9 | CASSLTGGFGNEQFF
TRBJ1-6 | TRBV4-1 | CASSLEDRAGSPLHF
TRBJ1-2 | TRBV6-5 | CASIPVRGSYGYTF
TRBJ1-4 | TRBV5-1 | CASSWTGGEKLFF
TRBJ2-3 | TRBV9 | CASSADYPSGTDTQYF
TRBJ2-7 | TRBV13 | CASSFFGLRAEQYF
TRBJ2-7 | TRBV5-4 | CASSQDSSSYEQYF
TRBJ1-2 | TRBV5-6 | CASSFSFYGYTF
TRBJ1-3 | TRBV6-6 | CASSYSKPGNTIYF
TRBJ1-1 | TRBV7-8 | CASSRTGEAAFF
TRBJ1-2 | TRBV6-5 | CASRLTDSDYGYTF
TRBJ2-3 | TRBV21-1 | CASSKALAGTDTQYF